This section outlines one T cell receptor (beta chain) sequence together with its context. The antigen is not known. This specimen comes from a study of CD8 T cells in ankylosing spondylitis. Points from the study as a whole: Among TCR beta sequences, a motif of several highly homologous variants appeared characteristic of ankylosing spondylitis blood.

In making TCR beta libraries, quantitative 5'-RACE with molecular barcodes was used. TCRdb reprocessed the 5' RACE reads with MiXCR, giving one entry per CDR3 protein. The table lists roughly 440,000 distinct CDR3 sequences, roughly a sixth of them singletons. Germline assignment: CDR1 SNHLY and CDR2 FYNNEI. This CDR3 has 15 residues. The V and J ends lost 6 bases and 6 bases, in that order; junction bases with no gene match: 6. This rearrangement joins TRBV2 to TRBJ2-3, with 13 bases lining up with TRBD2. Sequencing used blood, either unsorted or a sorted T cell fraction (not recorded which). This clonotype originated in a male donor with ankylosing spondylitis. This CDR3 reads CASRSGTSGIDTQYF. Written as DNA, the CDR3 is TGTGCCAGCAGAAGCGGGACTAGCGGGATCGATACGCAGTATTTT. The whole variable domain, remainder taken from reference TRBV2 and TRBJ2-3, is EPEVTQTPSHQVTQMGQEVILRCVPISNHLYFYWYRQILGQKVEFLVSFYNNEISEKSEIFDDQFSVERPDGSNFTLKIRSTKLEDSAMYFCASRSGTSGIDTQYFGPGTRLTVL.